This T cell receptor beta chain is drawn from a study of T cells expressing NK-cell markers (dated by TCRdb to 2018 to 2020). For the study in its entirety: Fewer than ten donors provided sorted CD3+CD56+NKG2C+, CD3+CD56+NKG2C- and CD3+CD56-NKG2C+ T-cell subsets, whose TCR beta-chain repertoires were profiled. The eight sequenced donors were randomly selected healthy volunteers, three men and five women. Seven of the eight sequenced donors were HCMV-seropositive and one was HCMV-seronegative. Illumina HiSeq 2000/2500, MiSeq or NextSeq was used to sequence libraries as 2 x 150 bp reads. The paper as a whole reports these results and caveats: In roughly six donors, the dominant CD3+CD56+NKG2C+ clonotypes ranked among the top 10 CD8+ clonotypes, making up roughly 1.0-7.0% of CD8+ T cells. It remained unclear whether the expanded NKG2C-expressing T cell clones were specific for HCMV antigens. Those dominant clonotypes were again the most abundant among CD3+CD56-NKG2C+ cells in several donors, at about 28.3-60.1%.

To determine HCMV serostatus, a commercial ELISA kit was used to detect HCMV-specific IgG in serum. Peripheral blood mononuclear cells were isolated from blood by Ficoll density gradient centrifugation. TCRdb lists the instrument as Illumina HiSeq 2000. 5'RACE template switching, by which a universal primer site and unique molecular identifiers were added, was used to make TCR beta cDNA libraries. cDNA synthesis was primed from the TCR beta constant segment, followed by two successive PCR amplification steps. From the authors' description of their analysis: Reads were demultiplexed and grouped by UMI with MIGEC, and clonotypes were assembled and quantified with MiTCR. To exclude erroneous sequences, only TCR cDNA sequences supported by at least two reads were retained. The tcR package was used for downstream repertoire analysis, with clonotypes matched between fractions based on CDR3 nucleotide sequence plus V segment. VDJmatch was used to annotate antigen specificity against VDJdb, with one amino acid substitution allowed in CDR3. After reprocessing by TCRdb, each CDR3 protein sequence is one entry, and no DNA is given. These V and J calls are TCRdb output, not the study's own analysis. The sample table on file contains about 460,000 distinct CDR3 sequences. The top ten hold approximately 1.4% of the sample.

Of note for this clonotype: Its antigen is unknown.

The germline V gene (reference sequence) gives CDR1 as DFQATT and CDR2 as SNEGSKA. The CDR3 runs 14 residues from the cysteine to the phenylalanine. No DNA sequence was recorded. This TCR was sampled from a woman aged 45-65 years in good health. Donor details come from another sample of the same person, matched by shared clones. Sequenced sample: blood T cells: a sorted CD56 or NKG2C T cell subset, CD4+ or CD8+ T cells, or bulk PBMC T cells (not recorded which). The chain uses TRBV20-1 and TRBJ2-1; TCRdb reports TRBD2, a call that lacks DNA to check it against. The encoded CDR3 is CSTSGRASYNEQFF.